This T cell receptor beta chain was recorded in a study of cytomegalovirus exposure and HLA in healthy donors. The study, taken as a whole, reports: The study listed roughly 160 cytomegalovirus-associated TCR beta chains. Earlier analysis looked at TCR beta V segments, and most were productive about 90% or about 30% of the time. Follow-up analysis later connected one missense variant in DCLRE1C with trimming of TCR beta V- and J-genes.

This CDR3 region has 14 residues. J was trimmed by 4 bases and V by 8 bases; bases with no gene match: 8. Germline V gives CDR1 SNHLY, CDR2 FYNNEI. This clone was seen a few times. What it recognizes is unknown. Primers included in the PCR were 60 Vbeta and 13 Jbeta primers. TCRdb's copy holds only in-frame clones and misses some; the assay was immunoSEQ multiplex PCR. This sample yields some 190,000 clones, of which 80% to 90% are seen a single time; around 0.3% belongs to the top ten. The V gene is TRBV2, the J gene TRBJ1-1; TRBD1 agrees at 9 bases. The sample taken for sequencing was PBMCs. The TCR sequence derives from a woman younger than 45 in good health and CMV-seronegative. The CDR3, as DNA: TGTGCCAGCGGGACAGGGCAGGTCGGCACTGAAGCTTTCTTT. Amino acids: CASGTGQVGTEAFF.